Listed below are T cell receptor beta chains from one sample, sequenced in a study of CD8+ T cells in alopecia areata. Clones were read by immunoSEQ multiplex PCR, and TCRdb kept only the in-frame ones, dropping some. The top ten clones hold 3% to 3.5% of a sample with 110,000 or so clones, approximately 51% of them seen once. The material was CD4+ T cells sorted from blood, obtained at week 24, from a patient treated with tofacitinib. These receptors were obtained from a human donor with alopecia areata. Each CDR3 is given with its conserved first and last residue.

len: 15
v_gene: TRBV15
j_gene: TRBJ2-5
CDR3aa: CATSRDLGAQETQYF

len: 14
v_gene: TRBV4-2
j_gene: TRBJ1-4
CDR3aa: CASSDAGEGEKLFF

len: 12
v_gene: TRBV30
j_gene: TRBJ1-2
CDR3aa: CATTRTVYGYTF

len: 14
v_gene: TRBV30
j_gene: TRBJ2-2
CDR3aa: CAWSVGGWTGELFF

len: 11
v_gene: TRBV5-1
j_gene: TRBJ1-1
CDR3aa: CASRKDTEAFF

len: 14
v_gene: TRBV5-1
j_gene: TRBJ1-1
CDR3aa: CASSSRGLNTEAFF

len: 13
v_gene: TRBV6-6
j_gene: TRBJ2-7
CDR3aa: CASSRDRSYEQYF

len: 14
v_gene: TRBV4-1
j_gene: TRBJ1-5
CDR3aa: CASSQGDRNQPQHF

len: 13
v_gene: TRBV4-1
j_gene: TRBJ2-5
CDR3aa: CASSQPLAAARYF

len: 16
v_gene: TRBV29-1
j_gene: TRBJ2-3
CDR3aa: CSVESFIMTGTDTQYF

len: 14
v_gene: TRBV7-2
j_gene: TRBJ2-3
CDR3aa: CASSLLGDTDTQYF

len: 16
v_gene: TRBV10-2
j_gene: TRBJ2-7
CDR3aa: CASSESGQGASYEQYF

len: 13
v_gene: TRBV29-1
j_gene: TRBJ1-2
CDR3aa: CSVPTWGPGGYTF

len: 13
v_gene: TRBV2
j_gene: TRBJ2-5
CDR3aa: CASSGDFTGTQYF

len: 13
v_gene: TRBV23-1
j_gene: TRBJ2-7
CDR3aa: CASSQYPGHEQYF

len: 14
v_gene: TRBV5-1
j_gene: TRBJ2-4
CDR3aa: CASSLGDSKNIQYF

len: 13
v_gene: TRBV7-2
j_gene: TRBJ2-3
CDR3aa: CASSFQGADTQYF

len: 14
v_gene: TRBV19
j_gene: TRBJ2-5
CDR3aa: CASKPGQGRETQYF

len: 14
v_gene: TRBV2
j_gene: TRBJ1-2
CDR3aa: CASSDRDRRNGYTF

len: 13
v_gene: TRBV27
j_gene: TRBJ2-6
CDR3aa: CASGRAGANVLTF

len: 10
v_gene: TRBV29-1
j_gene: TRBJ2-7
CDR3aa: CSAGDYEQYF

len: 15
v_gene: TRBV27
j_gene: TRBJ2-2
CDR3aa: CASSWQSGDTGELFF

len: 14
v_gene: TRBV30
j_gene: TRBJ1-1
CDR3aa: CAWSVYRVRTEAFF

len: 15
v_gene: TRBV11-3
j_gene: TRBJ2-2
CDR3aa: CASSLGVSDTGELFF

len: 14
v_gene: TRBV15
j_gene: TRBJ1-2
CDR3aa: CATSRVGTNYGYTF

len: 12
v_gene: TRBV30
j_gene: TRBJ1-1
CDR3aa: CAWSRSGGEAFF

len: 13
v_gene: TRBV9
j_gene: TRBJ2-2
CDR3aa: CASSETSAGELFF

len: 13
v_gene: TRBV10-3
j_gene: TRBJ2-3
CDR3aa: CAVQGKGTDTQYF

len: 16
v_gene: TRBV4-3
j_gene: TRBJ2-7
CDR3aa: CASSQAGPLSSYEQYF

len: 15
v_gene: TRBV15
j_gene: TRBJ2-1
CDR3aa: CATNTRLGGNNEQFF

len: 14
v_gene: TRBV25-1
j_gene: TRBJ2-7
CDR3aa: CASSLTEYTYEQYF

len: 9
v_gene: TRBV25-1
j_gene: TRBJ2-3
CDR3aa: CASLRAHPF

len: 16
v_gene: TRBV4-3
j_gene: TRBJ2-7
CDR3aa: CASSRGGSSPSYEQYF

len: 13
v_gene: TRBV6-4
j_gene: TRBJ2-3
CDR3aa: CASSRDSSDTQYF

len: 15
v_gene: TRBV6-5
j_gene: TRBJ2-2
CDR3aa: CASSPGLAGTGELFF